These T cell receptor beta chains were read from a single sample in a study of blood T cell repertoires in COVID-19. Some clones are missing from TCRdb's copy, which holds only in-frame ones; the method was immunoSEQ multiplex PCR. The data contain 250,000 to 350,000 clones, less than 85% of them singletons. Sequencing was done on a sample of peripheral blood. The receptor set was obtained from a human donor with COVID-19, enrolled during active disease. The donor label of this sample is uncertain. CDR3s include the opening cysteine and the closing phenylalanine or tryptophan. A D gene is named only where the DNA matches it firmly. Clone size appears in some rows only: once, few, many, or a class for an expanded clone.

D: TRBD2; J: TRBJ2-5; V: TRBV10-3; size: once; DNA: TGTGCCATCAGTGAGGGACTAGCAGAGACCCAGTACTTC; CDR3: CAISEGLAETQYF
D: -; J: TRBJ2-3; V: TRBV5-1; size: -; DNA: TGCGCCAGCAGCTTGGGGACTAGCACAGATACGCAGTATTTT; CDR3: CASSLGTSTDTQYF
D: TRBD1; J: TRBJ1-6; V: TRBV3-1/TRBV3-2; size: -; DNA: TGTGCCAGCAGCTCGACACGGGACAGGGATTCACCCCTCCACTTT; CDR3: CASSSTRDRDSPLHF
D: TRBD2; J: TRBJ2-2; V: TRBV6-6; size: -; DNA: TGTGCCAGCACCATTCGTCTTAGCGGGACCGGGGAGCTGTTTTTT; CDR3: CASTIRLSGTGELFF
D: TRBD1; J: TRBJ1-4; V: TRBV4-3; size: -; DNA: TGCGCCAGCAGCCAAGGGACAGGGGCTAATGAAAAACTGTTTTTT; CDR3: CASSQGTGANEKLFF
D: -; J: TRBJ1-2; V: TRBV27; size: -; DNA: TGTGCCAGCAGTCCCCGGCCCCGCGGGTATGGCTACACCTTC; CDR3: CASSPRPRGYGYTF
D: -; J: TRBJ2-1; V: TRBV19; size: -; DNA: TGTGCCAGTAGTAAGGGACTCCCCCAGCAGTTCTTC; CDR3: CASSKGLPQQFF
D: TRBD2; J: TRBJ2-7; V: TRBV19; size: few; DNA: TGTGCCAGGGCCGGAGCGGGGCCTTACGAGCAGTACTTC; CDR3: CARAGAGPYEQYF
D: -; J: TRBJ2-7; V: TRBV5-1; size: few; DNA: TGCGCCAGCAGCTTTTTAAGGAGCTCCTACGAGCAGTACTTC; CDR3: CASSFLRSSYEQYF
D: TRBD1; J: TRBJ2-2; V: TRBV5-1; size: -; DNA: TGCGCCAGCAGCATGGACAGGGCGGCCGGGGAGCTGTTTTTT; CDR3: CASSMDRAAGELFF
D: -; J: TRBJ2-6; V: TRBV6-5; size: -; DNA: TGTGCCAGCAGTTACCGACGGGGCTCTGGGGCCAACGTCCTGACTTTC; CDR3: CASSYRRGSGANVLTF
D: -; J: TRBJ1-1; V: TRBV9; size: -; DNA: TGTGCCAGCAGCGTAGGGCTAGGGGCATCAGCTTTCTTT; CDR3: CASSVGLGASAFF
D: -; J: TRBJ1-2; V: TRBV30; size: -; DNA: TGTGCCTGGAATATGGCAGGGTCCTATGGCTACACCTTC; CDR3: CAWNMAGSYGYTF
D: -; J: TRBJ2-7; V: TRBV4-3; size: -; DNA: TGCGCCAGCAGCCAAGAACGAGGGTACTACGAGCAGTACTTC; CDR3: CASSQERGYYEQYF
D: -; J: TRBJ2-3; V: TRBV4-1; size: -; DNA: TGCGCCAGCAGCAAACCCCTAACCGAAACAGATACGCAGTATTTT; CDR3: CASSKPLTETDTQYF
D: TRBD1; J: TRBJ2-1; V: TRBV6-1; size: -; DNA: TGTGCCAGCAGTGAATTGACAGGGGTAGGCAATGAGCAGTTCTTC; CDR3: CASSELTGVGNEQFF
D: TRBD2; J: TRBJ2-1; V: TRBV20-1; size: -; DNA: TGCAGTACCCCGGGGGGAAATGAGCAGTTCTTC; CDR3: CSTPGGNEQFF
D: TRBD1; J: TRBJ1-1; V: TRBV9; size: -; DNA: TGTGCCAGCAGCGAGTGGACAGGGAACACTGAAGCTTTCTTT; CDR3: CASSEWTGNTEAFF
D: -; J: TRBJ2-3; V: TRBV5-1; size: -; DNA: TGCGCCAGCAGAGACAGGTTTTACACAGATACGCAGTATTTT; CDR3: CASRDRFYTDTQYF
D: -; J: TRBJ1-1; V: TRBV2; size: -; DNA: TGTGCCAGCATTTCCTTGCTCGGGAACACTGAAGCTTTCTTT; CDR3: CASISLLGNTEAFF
D: TRBD1; J: TRBJ1-3; V: TRBV10-3; size: -; DNA: TGTGCCATCAGGGGACAGGGGGTCATATCTGGAAACACCATATATTTT; CDR3: CAIRGQGVISGNTIYF
D: -; J: TRBJ1-3; V: TRBV7-2; size: -; DNA: TGTGCCAGCAGCTACAGCTATTCCTCTGGAAACACCATATATTTT; CDR3: CASSYSYSSGNTIYF
D: TRBD2; J: TRBJ2-1; V: TRBV6-6; size: once; DNA: TGTGCCAGCAGTCGGGGGACTAGCGGGAGGTCCTACAATGAGCAGTTCTTC; CDR3: CASSRGTSGRSYNEQFF
D: TRBD2; J: TRBJ2-3; V: TRBV28; size: few; DNA: TGTGCCAGCAGACGGTCTAGCGGGAGGGGAGGAACAGATACGCAGTATTTT; CDR3: CASRRSSGRGGTDTQYF
D: -; J: TRBJ2-7; V: TRBV6-2/TRBV6-3; size: -; DNA: TGTGCCAGCAGTTATTTTCAAGAGCAGTACTTC; CDR3: CASSYFQEQYF
D: -; J: TRBJ2-7; V: TRBV6-5; size: -; DNA: TGTGCCAGCAGCGCCTTGCGGGGCCCCTCCTACGAGCAGTACTTC; CDR3: CASSALRGPSYEQYF
D: -; J: TRBJ2-1; V: TRBV19; size: -; DNA: TGTGCCAGTAGAGTGGACAGTCGCTCCTACAATGAGCAGTTCTTC; CDR3: CASRVDSRSYNEQFF
D: -; J: TRBJ1-1; V: TRBV5-1; size: -; DNA: TGCGCCAGCAGCCTCCAGGGGTCGGTGAACACTGAAGCTTTCTTT; CDR3: CASSLQGSVNTEAFF
D: -; J: TRBJ1-1; V: TRBV11-3; size: -; DNA: TGTGCCAGCAGCTTAGATGGCCGACAGGCTTTCTTT; CDR3: CASSLDGRQAFF
D: TRBD2; J: TRBJ2-3; V: TRBV7-2; size: -; DNA: TGTGCCAGCAGCTTAGTTGCTAGCGGGATTCCTGATACGCAGTATTTT; CDR3: CASSLVASGIPDTQYF
D: TRBD2; J: TRBJ2-3; V: TRBV24-1; size: -; DNA: TGTGCCACCAGTAATTCTGGAGCGGGAGATCGAGATACGCAGTATTTT; CDR3: CATSNSGAGDRDTQYF
D: -; J: TRBJ1-6; V: TRBV19; size: -; DNA: TGTGCCAGTGGAGAGCAGAACAATTCACCCCTCCACTTT; CDR3: CASGEQNNSPLHF
D: TRBD1; J: TRBJ1-1; V: TRBV6-5; size: few; DNA: TGTGCCAGCAGGCCCGGGACAGTTAACACTGAAGCTTTCTTT; CDR3: CASRPGTVNTEAFF
D: TRBD1; J: TRBJ2-7; V: TRBV10-3; size: -; DNA: TGTGCCATCAGGGAACCGGGACAGACCTACGAGCAGTACTTC; CDR3: CAIREPGQTYEQYF
D: -; J: TRBJ1-5; V: TRBV6-5; size: -; DNA: TGTGCCAGCAGTTACGACAGGTTCAATCAGCCCCAGCATTTT; CDR3: CASSYDRFNQPQHF
D: -; J: TRBJ1-4; V: TRBV5-1; size: -; DNA: TGCGCCAGCAGCTACGGACTGAATAATGAAAAACTGTTTTTT; CDR3: CASSYGLNNEKLFF
D: TRBD1; J: TRBJ2-7; V: TRBV11-2; size: -; DNA: TGTGCCAGCAGCCTGACAGGGGTTGAGTTTTACGAGCAGTACTTC; CDR3: CASSLTGVEFYEQYF
D: TRBD1; J: TRBJ2-7; V: TRBV3-1/TRBV3-2; size: -; DNA: TGTGCCAGCAGCCCTGGACAGGGGAGCTCCTACGAGCAGTACTTC; CDR3: CASSPGQGSSYEQYF
D: TRBD2; J: TRBJ2-1; V: TRBV14; size: -; DNA: TGTGCCAGCAGCCAAGGACTAGCGGGAGCCTACAATGAGCAGTTCTTC; CDR3: CASSQGLAGAYNEQFF
D: -; J: TRBJ1-2; V: TRBV24-1; size: -; DNA: TGTGCCACCAGAGACAGCTCTAACTATGGCTACACCTTC; CDR3: CATRDSSNYGYTF
D: -; J: TRBJ1-1; V: TRBV12-3/TRBV12-4; size: -; DNA: TGTGCCAGCAGTTTCGGAAGGAGCACTGAAGCTTTCTTT; CDR3: CASSFGRSTEAFF
D: -; J: TRBJ2-3; V: TRBV7-2; size: -; DNA: TGTGCCAGCAGCTCCCAGCCACAGGGCGCTTCAGATACGCAGTATTTT; CDR3: CASSSQPQGASDTQYF
D: TRBD2; J: TRBJ2-7; V: TRBV2; size: -; DNA: TGTGCCAGCAGTGGTTCATTACTCCCCAGGACTAGCGTCTACGAGCAGTACTTC; CDR3: CASSGSLLPRTSVYEQYF
D: TRBD2; J: TRBJ2-1; V: TRBV3-1/TRBV3-2; size: -; DNA: TGTGCCAGCAGCGAGGGACTAATTGGGTATGAGCAGTTCTTC; CDR3: CASSEGLIGYEQFF
D: TRBD1; J: TRBJ2-2; V: TRBV6-2/TRBV6-3; size: -; DNA: TGTGCCAGCAGTCACCACCGGACAGGGGGGGGCGACGGGGAGCTGTTTTTT; CDR3: CASSHHRTGGGDGELFF
D: TRBD1; J: TRBJ1-2; V: TRBV28; size: -; DNA: TGTGCCAGCGTACTCTCCACCGGGACAGGGTATAACTATGGCTACACCTTC; CDR3: CASVLSTGTGYNYGYTF
D: TRBD2; J: TRBJ2-3; V: TRBV5-6; size: -; DNA: TGTGCCAGCAGCCGCCCCCCTAGCGGGAGTGGTACAGATACGCAGTATTTT; CDR3: CASSRPPSGSGTDTQYF
D: -; J: TRBJ1-2; V: TRBV18; size: few; DNA: TGTGCCAGCTCCCAGTCGGGTGAGCATGGCTACACCTTC; CDR3: CASSQSGEHGYTF
D: -; J: TRBJ1-1; V: TRBV5-1; size: -; DNA: TGCGCCAGCAGCTCCCTGGAGGGTTCGAACACTGAAGCTTTCTTT; CDR3: CASSSLEGSNTEAFF
D: -; J: TRBJ1-4; V: TRBV19; size: -; DNA: TGTGCCAGTACCCCGGGAGGAGCAACTAATGAAAAACTGTTTTTT; CDR3: CASTPGGATNEKLFF
D: TRBD1; J: TRBJ1-6; V: TRBV18; size: -; DNA: TGTGCCAGCTCACGGGCCGCATCGGGGACAGGGCCTTCACCCCTCCACTTT; CDR3: CASSRAASGTGPSPLHF
D: -; J: TRBJ1-3; V: TRBV15; size: -; DNA: TGTGCCACCAGCAGAGATCGGGGGGCCTCTGGAAACACCATATATTTT; CDR3: CATSRDRGASGNTIYF
D: TRBD2; J: TRBJ2-1; V: TRBV5-1; size: -; DNA: TGCGCCAGCAGCTTGGTGCCCCTAGCGGGAGCCGTGAATGAGCAGTTCTTC; CDR3: CASSLVPLAGAVNEQFF
D: TRBD1; J: TRBJ1-2; V: TRBV7-8; size: -; DNA: TGTGCCAGCAGCTTCCGGCCGGGACAGGGATCTCACTATGGCTATACCTTC; CDR3: CASSFRPGQGSHYGYTF